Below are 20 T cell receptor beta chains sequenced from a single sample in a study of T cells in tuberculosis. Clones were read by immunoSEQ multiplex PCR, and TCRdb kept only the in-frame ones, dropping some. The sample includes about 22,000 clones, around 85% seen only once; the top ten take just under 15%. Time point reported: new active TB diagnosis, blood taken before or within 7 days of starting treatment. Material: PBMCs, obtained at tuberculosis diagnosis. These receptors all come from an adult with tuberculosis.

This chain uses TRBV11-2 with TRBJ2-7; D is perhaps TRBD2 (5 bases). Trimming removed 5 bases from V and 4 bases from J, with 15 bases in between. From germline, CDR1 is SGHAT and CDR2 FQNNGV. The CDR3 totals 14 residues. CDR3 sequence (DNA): TGTGCCAGCAGCCGAGGGCCAGAAGGATACGAGCAGTACTTC. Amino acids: CASSRGPEGYEQYF.

The CDR3 nucleotides are TGTGCCTGGAGTCCATCGGGATTGGAGGAAGCTTTCTTT. Translating it yields CAWSPSGLEEAFF. The V call is TRBV30, the J call TRBJ1-1; D is undetermined. Germline V gene sequence: CDR1 GTSNPN, CDR2 SVGIG (reference sequence). The V end was cut by 2 bases, the J end by 8 bases, with 15 bases between. This CDR3 comprises 13 residues.

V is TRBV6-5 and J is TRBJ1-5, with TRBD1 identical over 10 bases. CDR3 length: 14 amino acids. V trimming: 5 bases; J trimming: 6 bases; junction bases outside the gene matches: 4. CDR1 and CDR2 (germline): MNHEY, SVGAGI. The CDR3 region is CASSGDRGGQPQHF. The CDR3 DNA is TGTGCCAGCAGTGGGGACAGGGGAGGTCAGCCCCAGCATTTT.

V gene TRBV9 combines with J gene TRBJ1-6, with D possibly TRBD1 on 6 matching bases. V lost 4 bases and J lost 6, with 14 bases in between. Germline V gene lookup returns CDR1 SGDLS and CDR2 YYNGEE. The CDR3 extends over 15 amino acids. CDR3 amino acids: CASSPRRTANSPLHF. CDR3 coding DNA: TGTGCCAGCAGCCCTAGGCGGACAGCTAATTCACCCCTCCACTTT.

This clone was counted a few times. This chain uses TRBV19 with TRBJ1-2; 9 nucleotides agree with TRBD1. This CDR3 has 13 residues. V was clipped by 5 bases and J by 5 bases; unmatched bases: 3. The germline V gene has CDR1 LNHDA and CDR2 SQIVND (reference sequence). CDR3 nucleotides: TGTGCCAGTAGTGGGACAGGGAGGTATGGCTACACCTTC. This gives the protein CASSGTGRYGYTF.

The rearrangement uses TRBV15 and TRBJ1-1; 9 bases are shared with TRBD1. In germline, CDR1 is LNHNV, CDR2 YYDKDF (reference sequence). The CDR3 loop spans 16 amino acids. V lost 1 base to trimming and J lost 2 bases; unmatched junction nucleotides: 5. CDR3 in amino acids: CATSRVRTGANTEAFF. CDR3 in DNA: TGTGCCACCAGCAGAGTCAGGACAGGGGCTAACACTGAAGCTTTCTTT.

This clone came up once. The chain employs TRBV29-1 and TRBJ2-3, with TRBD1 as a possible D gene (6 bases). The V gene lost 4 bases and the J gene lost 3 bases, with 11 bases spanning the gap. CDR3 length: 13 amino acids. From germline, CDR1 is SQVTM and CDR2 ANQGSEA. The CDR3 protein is CSVVQGGTDTQYF. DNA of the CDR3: TGCAGCGTTGTACAGGGCGGGACAGATACGCAGTATTTT.

The CDR3 bases are TGTGCCAGCAGTTTAAGCAGGGTGGATCAGCCCCAGCATTTT. It translates to CASSLSRVDQPQHF. The V call is TRBV28, the J call TRBJ1-5, with a possible D match to TRBD1 (5 bases). This CDR3 has 14 residues. Germline-derived CDR1 and CDR2 are MDHEN and SYDVKM. V was shortened by 2 bases and J by 5 bases, with 10 bases between the two germline ends.

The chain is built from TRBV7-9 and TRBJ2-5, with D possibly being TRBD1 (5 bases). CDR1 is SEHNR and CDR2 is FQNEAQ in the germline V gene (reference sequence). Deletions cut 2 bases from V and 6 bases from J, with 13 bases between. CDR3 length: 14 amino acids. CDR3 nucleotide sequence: TGTGCCAGCAGCTTAAACAGGTCCCCAAAGACCCAGTACTTC. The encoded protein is CASSLNRSPKTQYF.

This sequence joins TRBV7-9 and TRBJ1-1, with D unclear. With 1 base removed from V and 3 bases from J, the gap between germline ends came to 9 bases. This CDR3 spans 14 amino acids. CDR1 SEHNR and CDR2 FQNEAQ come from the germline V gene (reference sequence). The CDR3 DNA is TGTGCCAGCAGCTTAGGCCAGGAGGACACTGAAGCTTTCTTT. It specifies CASSLGQEDTEAFF.

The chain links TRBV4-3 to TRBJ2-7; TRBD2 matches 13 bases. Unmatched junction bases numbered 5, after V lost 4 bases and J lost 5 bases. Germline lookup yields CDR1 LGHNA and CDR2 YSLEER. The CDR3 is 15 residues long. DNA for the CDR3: TGCGCCAGCAGCCGAGCCGGGACTAGCGGGGACGAGCAGTACTTC. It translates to CASSRAGTSGDEQYF.

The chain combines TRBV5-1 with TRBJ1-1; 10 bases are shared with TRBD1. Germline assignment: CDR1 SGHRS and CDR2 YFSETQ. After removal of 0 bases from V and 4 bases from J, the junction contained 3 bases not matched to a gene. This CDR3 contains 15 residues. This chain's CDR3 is CASSLGRQGATEAFF. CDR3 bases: TGCGCCAGCAGCTTGGGTAGACAGGGGGCCACTGAAGCTTTCTTT.

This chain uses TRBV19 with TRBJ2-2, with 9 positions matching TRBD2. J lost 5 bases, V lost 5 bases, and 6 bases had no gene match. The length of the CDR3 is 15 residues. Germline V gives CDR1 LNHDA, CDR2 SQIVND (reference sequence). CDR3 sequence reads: CASSPGTSPTGELFF. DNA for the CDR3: TGTGCCAGTAGTCCCGGGACTAGCCCTACCGGGGAGCTGTTTTTT.

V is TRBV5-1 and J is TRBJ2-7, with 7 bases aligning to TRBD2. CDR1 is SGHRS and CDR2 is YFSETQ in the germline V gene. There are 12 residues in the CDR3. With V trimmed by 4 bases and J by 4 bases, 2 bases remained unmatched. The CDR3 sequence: CASSPRGYEQYF. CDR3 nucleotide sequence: TGCGCCAGCAGCCCGCGGGGGTACGAGCAGTACTTC.

DNA of the CDR3: TGTGCCAGCAGCGTAACACAGAACACCGGGGAGCTGTTTTTT. Translated: CASSVTQNTGELFF. The chain uses TRBV9 and TRBJ2-2; D is unclear. The CDR3 is 14 amino acids. From germline, CDR1 is SGDLS and CDR2 YYNGEE. V was shortened by 1 base and J by 1 base, with 5 bases between the two germline ends.

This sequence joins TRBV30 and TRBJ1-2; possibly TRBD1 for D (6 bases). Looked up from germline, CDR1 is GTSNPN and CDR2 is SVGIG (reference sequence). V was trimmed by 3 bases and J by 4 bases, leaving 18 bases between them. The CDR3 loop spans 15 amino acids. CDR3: CAWRYGQLQFYGYTF. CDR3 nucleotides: TGTGCCTGGAGGTATGGACAGCTGCAATTCTATGGCTACACCTTC.

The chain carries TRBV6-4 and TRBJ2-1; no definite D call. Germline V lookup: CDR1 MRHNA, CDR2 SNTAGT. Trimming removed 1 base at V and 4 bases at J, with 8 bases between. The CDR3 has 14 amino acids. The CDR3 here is CASSDYAGYNEQFF. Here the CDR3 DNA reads TGTGCCAGCAGTGACTATGCCGGTTACAATGAGCAGTTCTTC.

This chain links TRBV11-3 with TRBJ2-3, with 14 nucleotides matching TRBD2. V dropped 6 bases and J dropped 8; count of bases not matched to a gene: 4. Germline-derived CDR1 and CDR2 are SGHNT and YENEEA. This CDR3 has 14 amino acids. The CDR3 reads CASSGLAGGSTQYF. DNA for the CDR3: TGTGCCAGCAGTGGACTAGCGGGAGGAAGTACGCAGTATTTT.

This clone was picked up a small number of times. The CDR3 loop reads CASSSGGAVHEQYF. DNA for the CDR3: TGTGCCAGTAGTAGCGGCGGAGCCGTCCACGAGCAGTACTTC. The V call is TRBV19, the J call TRBJ2-7; D is ambiguous. Germline lookup yields CDR1 LNHDA and CDR2 SQIVND (reference sequence). CDR3 size: 14 residues. With 4 bases removed from V and 5 bases from J, the gap between germline ends came to 15 bases.

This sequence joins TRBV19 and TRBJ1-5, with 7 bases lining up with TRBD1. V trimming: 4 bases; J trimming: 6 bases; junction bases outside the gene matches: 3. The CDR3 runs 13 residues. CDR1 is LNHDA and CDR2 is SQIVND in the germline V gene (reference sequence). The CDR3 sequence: CASSTTGTQPQHF. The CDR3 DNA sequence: TGTGCCAGTAGTACGACAGGGACTCAGCCCCAGCATTTT.